The sequence of this T cell receptor beta chain was determined in a study of CD8 T cells in Susac syndrome. Random-hexamer reverse transcription was applied to about 0.45 to 1 ug RNA. MiXCR, run by TCRdb on the immunoSEQ multiplex PCR reads, gives a single entry per CDR3 protein. The repertoire consists of over 120,000 distinct CDR3 sequences, with roughly 95% occurring once and the leading ten covering nearly 0.085%. The sequencing input was CD4+ T cells from PBMCs. This clonotype was obtained from a human donor in good health.

The CDR3 bases are TGTGCCACCAGTGCTTGGACAGGCCAAAGCTCTGGGGCCAACGTCCTGACTTTC. Residues: CATSAWTGQSSGANVLTF. The chain has TRBV24-1 and TRBJ2-6; 7 bases align to TRBD1. The germline gives CDR1 KGHDR, CDR2 SFDVKD. J gave up 0 bases and V 5 bases, and 9 bases lay outside the gene matches. The CDR3 covers 18 residues.